One sample yielded the 20 T cell receptor beta chains listed below, sequenced in a study of T cell clonotyping in hematopoietic cell transplantation. Repertoires were generated with immunoSEQ multiplex PCR, while TCRdb's copy carries only in-frame clones and drops some. The sample lists more than 12,000 clones, about 60% seen once, with over 7.5% in the top ten. Sequences were obtained from PBMCs. The receptors stem from a human donor who either received an allogeneic hematopoietic cell transplant for a myeloid malignancy or was a related donor (not recorded which). Some clones in this sample may be carry-over from other donors' samples.

The chain links TRBV30 to TRBJ2-7; D may match TRBD1 or TRBD2 (6 bases each). Germline V CDR1 and CDR2: GTSNPN, SVGIG (reference sequence). Deletions cut 4 bases from V and 6 bases from J, with 22 bases between. The length of the CDR3 is 15 residues. The CDR3 loop is CAWKGGAVYPLEQYF. CDR3 DNA: TGTGCCTGGAAGGGGGGAGCGGTCTACCCTCTCGAGCAGTACTTC.

This rearrangement joins TRBV2 to TRBJ2-7, with 8 bases fitting TRBD2. The V gene end was trimmed by 7 bases and the J gene end by 4 bases; junction bases not matched to a gene: 12. Germline V lookup: CDR1 SNHLY, CDR2 FYNNEI. The CDR3 consists of 15 residues. CDR3 nucleotides: TGTGCCAGCACCTCAGGTGGGACTAGGGGGTACGAGCAGTACTTC. It encodes CASTSGGTRGYEQYF.

The genes are TRBV6-5 and TRBJ1-6; 7 positions agree with TRBD1. V trimming: 6 bases; J trimming: 10 bases; junction bases outside the gene matches: 6. The CDR3 runs to 13 residues. Germline loops: CDR1 MNHEY, CDR2 SVGAGI. The CDR3 reads CASRETGRSPLHF. The CDR3 DNA sequence: TGTGCCAGCAGGGAGACAGGGAGATCACCCCTCCACTTT.

The CDR3 is CASSPRGDSGYTF. The CDR3 DNA follows: TGTGCCAGCAGCCCCAGGGGAGACTCAGGCTACACCTTC. The V and J genes are TRBV13 and TRBJ1-2; a possible D gene is TRBD1 (6 bases). Trimming pared 5 bases from V and 8 bases from J, leaving 15 bases between. The CDR3 contains 13 residues. Looked up from germline, CDR1 is PRHDT and CDR2 is FYEKMQ (reference sequence). The full variable domain, in which reference TRBV13 and TRBJ1-2 provide the parts outside the CDR3, is AAGVIQSPRHLIKEKRETATLKCYPIPRHDTVYWYQQGPGQDPQFLISFYEKMQSDKGSIPDRFSAQQFSDYHSELNMSSLELGDSALYFCASSPRGDSGYTFGSGTRLTVV.

The rearrangement links TRBV30 to TRBJ2-2; TRBD1 matches at 8 bases. Germline V CDR1 and CDR2: GTSNPN, SVGIG (reference sequence). CDR3 length equals 12 residues. CDR3 DNA: TGTGCTCGGGACAGGCGGGGCGGGGAGCTGTTTTTT. This codes for CARDRRGGELFF.

This clone was observed a handful of times. The chain combines TRBV19 with TRBJ2-7, with D uncertain. With 7 bases removed from V and 5 bases from J, the gap between germline ends came to 15 bases. This CDR3 comprises 13 residues. CDR1 is LNHDA and CDR2 is SQIVND in the germline V gene (reference sequence). Here the CDR3 reads CASNPGWGDEQYF. CDR3 coding DNA: TGTGCCAGTAACCCCGGGTGGGGTGACGAGCAGTACTTC.

CDR3 residues: CASSPQLLYNEQFF. CDR3 bases: TGTGCCAGCAGCCCCCAACTACTGTACAATGAGCAGTTCTTC. The rearrangement uses TRBV11-3 and TRBJ2-1; no reliable D call. This CDR3 comprises 14 residues. The V gene lost 5 bases and the J gene lost 4 bases, with 12 bases spanning the gap. Germline CDR1 reads SGHNT; CDR2 reads YENEEA.

This clone was seen more than once but under ten times. V is TRBV2 and J is TRBJ1-6; 9 bases agree with TRBD1. Per germline, CDR1 SNHLY and CDR2 FYNNEI. The CDR3 has 15 residues. V gave up 6 bases and J gave up 7 bases; unmatched junction bases: 7. CDR3 sequence (DNA): TGTGCCAGCAGGGGCGACAGGGGGGGAAATTCACCCCTCCACTTT. It is translated as CASRGDRGGNSPLHF.

This clone turned up a few times. The rearrangement uses TRBV5-6 and TRBJ1-3, with no clear D. The CDR3 is 14 amino acids. In germline, CDR1 is SGHDT, CDR2 YYEEEE. V was clipped by 4 bases and J by 0 bases, with 8 bases between them. The CDR3 nucleotides are TGTGCCAGCAGCCCGGGGATCTCTGGAAACACCATATATTTT. It yields the protein CASSPGISGNTIYF.

This chain connects TRBV7-2 to TRBJ1-2; D not resolved. The germline CDR1 and CDR2 sequences are SGHTA and FQGNSA. The V gene lost 5 bases and the J gene lost 3 bases, with 16 bases spanning the gap. The CDR3 is 15 residues long. This chain's CDR3 is CASSPPGRTDYGYTF. The CDR3, as DNA: TGTGCCAGCAGCCCTCCTGGACGGACCGACTATGGCTACACCTTC.

This sequence joins TRBV28 and TRBJ1-5; D gene uncertain. The germline CDR1 and CDR2 sequences are MDHEN and SYDVKM. V lost 1 base and J 2 bases, leaving 12 bases between the germline ends. This CDR3 spans 16 amino acids. The CDR3 sequence: CASSLYGKLGNQPQHF. DNA for the CDR3: TGTGCCAGCAGTTTATATGGGAAACTGGGCAATCAGCCCCAGCATTTT.

This chain links TRBV30 with TRBJ2-1, with 7 nucleotides matching TRBD2. The J segment lost 5 bases and the V segment lost 1 base, leaving 8 bases of the junction unmatched. Germline lookup yields CDR1 GTSNPN and CDR2 SVGIG (reference sequence). The CDR3 consists of 15 residues. The DNA of the CDR3 is TGTGCCTGGAGTGAGGCCAGCGGGGCAAACAATGAGCAGTTCTTC. Its protein is CAWSEASGANNEQFF.

The chain uses TRBV7-2 and TRBJ1-4; D ambiguous. The V gene's germline CDR1 is SGHTA and CDR2 FQGNSA. CDR3 length: 15 amino acids. The V gene lost 2 bases and the J gene lost 0 bases, with 7 bases spanning the gap. CDR3 bases: TGTGCCAGCAGCTTAACGCGGGCAACTAATGAAAAACTGTTTTTT. As protein: CASSLTRATNEKLFF. Based on the CDR3 plus reference TRBV7-2 and TRBJ1-4, the full variable domain is GAGVSQSPSNKVTEKGKDVELRCDPISGHTALYWYRQSLGQGLEFLIYFQGNSAPDKSGLPSDRFSAERTGGSVSTLTIQRTQQEDSAVYLCASSLTRATNEKLFFGSGTQLSVL.

Comment on this clone: One junction end disagrees with the germline gene, perhaps due to a read error. The rearrangement links TRBV28 to TRBJ2-6, with TRBD1 matching 8 bases. Germline CDR1 MDHEN, CDR2 SYDVKM. CDR3 length equals 19 residues. The CDR3 here is CASSPGWTGLISGANVPTF. CDR3 sequence (DNA): TGTGCCAGCAGTCCCGGATGGACAGGGCTGATCTCTGGGGCCAACGTCCCGACTTTC.

In this sample, this clone turned up once. The chain employs TRBV25-1 and TRBJ1-4; TRBD1 is a possible D gene (6 bases). V was shortened by 4 bases and J by 3 bases, with 15 bases between the two germline ends. Germline V lookup: CDR1 MGHDK, CDR2 SYGVNS. This CDR3 region has 16 residues. The DNA for the CDR3 is TGTGCCAGCAGTGGGCTATGGGGGGCAGCTAATGAAAAACTGTTTTTT. It is translated as CASSGLWGAANEKLFF.

The chain carries TRBV4-1 and TRBJ2-3, with D unclear. The CDR3 totals 15 residues. Germline assignment: CDR1 MGHRA and CDR2 YSYEKL. V was shortened by 4 bases and J by 1 base, with 12 bases between the two germline ends. CDR3 amino acids: CASSLRFSGTDTQYF. Here the CDR3 DNA reads TGCGCCAGCAGCCTCCGATTCAGTGGCACAGATACGCAGTATTTT.

V usage is TRBV6-5 and J usage is TRBJ1-4; no clear D. Deletions cut 0 bases from V and 3 bases from J, with 8 bases between. The germline V gene encodes CDR1 MNHEY and CDR2 SVGAGI. The CDR3 totals 15 residues. The CDR3 DNA sequence: TGTGCCAGCAGTTACTCTGAACAGCCTAATGAAAAACTGTTTTTT. This encodes CASSYSEQPNEKLFF.

This clone was recorded only once. The genes are TRBV6-5 and TRBJ2-2; D possibly uses TRBD1 or TRBD2 (5 bases each). Germline V gene sequence: CDR1 MNHEY, CDR2 SVGAGI. Trimming left V 2 bases short and J 4 bases short, with 14 bases between. There are 16 residues in the CDR3. The CDR3: CASSYTGARSTGELFF. The DNA for the CDR3 is TGTGCCAGCAGTTACACCGGGGCGCGGAGCACCGGGGAGCTGTTTTTT.

This sequence joins TRBV19 and TRBJ1-5, with D tentatively TRBD1 (6 bases). This CDR3 is built from 13 residues. The germline V and J ends were trimmed by 8 bases and 11 bases, with 19 bases remaining between them. CDR1 is LNHDA, CDR2 SQIVND, per germline (reference sequence). The CDR3 is CASAAGGYVSQHF. The DNA of the CDR3 is TGTGCCAGTGCGGCCGGGGGCTATGTATCCCAGCATTTT.

In DNA, the CDR3 is TGTGCCAGTAGGTCGGGAGATGGTTTTGGCTACACCTTC. Translating it yields CASRSGDGFGYTF. The chain couples TRBV27 to TRBJ1-2, with unresolved D. V lost 9 bases and J lost 7, with 18 bases in between. Germline CDR1 reads MNHEY; CDR2 reads SMNVEV (reference sequence). The CDR3 totals 13 residues.